This T cell receptor beta chain is from a study of blood T cell repertoires in COVID-19. The method was immunoSEQ multiplex PCR; TCRdb's version includes in-frame clones alone and lacks a portion of them. The data hold 200,000 to 300,000 clones, with about 91% observed a single time. The receptor was derived from a woman aged 40 to 50 with acute COVID-19. The sequencing input was PBMCs or T cells enriched from blood (not recorded which).

The CDR3 loop is CASRWGGTARFTDTQYF. The DNA for the CDR3 is TGCGCCAGCAGATGGGGGGGTACGGCCCGCTTCACAGATACGCAGTATTTT. The gene calls are TRBV5-1 and TRBJ2-3; 7 bases match TRBD2. Germline values: CDR1 SGHRS, CDR2 YFSETQ. The CDR3 contains 17 residues. V lost 5 bases to trimming and J lost 2 bases; unmatched junction nucleotides: 14.